This T cell receptor beta chain was captured in a study of blood T cell repertoires in COVID-19. On the study more broadly: From the United States, Italy and Spain came samples of acute and convalescent COVID-19. Sources were T cells, B-cell-depleted T cells, or PBMCs; the material itself was cDNA or gDNA.

Study processing details: The authors estimated nucleated cell counts from reference gene primer amplification. TCRdb's copy holds only in-frame clones and misses some; the assay was immunoSEQ multiplex PCR. V and J calls and clone size are those listed in that table; D and trimming were worked out from the DNA. The sample includes 30,000 to 40,000 clones, over 75% of them seen just once. This CDR3 is 20 amino acids long. This clone was seen more than once but under ten times. The rearrangement joins TRBV21-1 to TRBJ2-2; TRBD1, the table's D call, lacks a check against the DNA. TRBV21-1 is assigned pseudogene status. The TCR originated in a woman aged 55-75 years with active COVID-19. The sample was peripheral blood. In DNA, the CDR3 is TGTGCCAGCAGCAATTACCACCGAAAAGTCAGGGGGCAGAACACCGGGGAGCTGTTTTTT. It is translated as CASSNYHRKVRGQNTGELFF.